This TCR beta chain is drawn from a study of beta chain features in type 1 diabetes. Whole-study findings and limits: TCRB rearrangement may or may not be influenced by HLA type; here this remained unresolved. Type 1 diabetes patients showed fewer insertions and more deletions at VDJ junctions. For cells with high TCR expression, cDNA sequencing could yield over-representation. Shorter TCRB CDR3s, moderately but significantly so, marked every one of the four CD4+ subsets in Type 1 diabetes patients.

Of the isolated RNA, all was reverse transcribed, and so the sequenced material was expressed TCRB transcripts. Sequencing used immunoSEQ multiplex PCR; TCRdb keeps in-frame clones, though not all of them. The data contain about 410,000 clones, over 11% of them singletons. About this clone: Its target is unknown.

Per the germline V gene, CDR1 is SGDLS and CDR2 is YYNGEE. V lost 2 bases and J lost 6, with 13 bases in between. CDR3 size: 14 residues. The TCR originated in a man aged 25 to 40 in good health. The chain employs TRBV9 and TRBJ2-3, with no clear D. What was sequenced was naive CD4+ T cells from blood. CDR3 protein: CASSVAPVRDTQYF. In DNA form, the CDR3 reads TGTGCCAGCAGCGTCGCGCCCGTAAGGGATACGCAGTATTTT.